This T cell receptor beta chain was captured by sequencing in a study of T-cell memory formation after mild COVID-19. Study at large: TCR clusters mostly belonged to single donors.

Study outcomes and limitations: The study found contracting CD4+ clones mainly in CM and EM and contracting CD8+ clones in EMRA. The study found balanced CD4/CD8 in clones contracting day 15 to 85 and a CD4+ lean in later expanders.

Employing constant-segment primers, 5'RACE generated TCR alpha and TCR beta cDNA libraries bearing sample barcodes and UMIs. MiXCR was run by TCRdb on the 5' RACE reads, yielding one entry per CDR3 protein. The profile covers some 310,000 distinct CDR3 sequences, with 20% to 25% appearing a single time and under 25% taken by the ten largest. Notes on this clonotype: Its target is not known.

The germline V gene has CDR1 DFQATT and CDR2 SNEGSKA (reference sequence). V was trimmed by 0 bases and J by 1 base, leaving 9 bases between them. The CDR3 has 14 amino acids. The sample taken for sequencing was PBMCs or a T cell subset sorted from them (not recorded which). The gene calls are TRBV20-1 and TRBJ1-1; D not certain. This clonotype was obtained from a man aged 18 to 29 who had mild COVID-19 (a few samples of this study predate the infection). Cell type and time point are not known. This chain's CDR3 is CSAREGHANTEAFF. In nucleotides, the CDR3 is TGCAGTGCTAGAGAGGGTCACGCGAACACTGAAGCTTTCTTT.